The 13 T cell receptor beta chains presented below share a single source sample, sequenced in a study of blood T cell repertoires in COVID-19. Libraries were prepared by immunoSEQ multiplex PCR; TCRdb keeps only in-frame clonotypes and omits some of them. Among around 260,000 clones listed, less than 90% were seen once. The specimen was peripheral blood. Receptors were obtained from a man in his sixties who had recovered from COVID-19.

This chain joins TRBV5-5 and TRBJ1-4; D unresolved. CDR1 and CDR2 (germline): SGHKS, YYEKEE (reference sequence). CDR3 length equals 15 residues. V was trimmed by 1 base and J by 4 bases, leaving 11 bases between them. CDR3 in DNA: TGTGCCAGCAGCTTGCGCCCCCAGGATAATGAAAAACTGTTTTTT. It yields the protein CASSLRPQDNEKLFF.

The chain joins TRBV5-1 to TRBJ1-2, with 7 bases lining up with TRBD1. CDR3 length equals 14 residues. J lost 7 bases, V lost 4 bases, and 10 bases had no gene match. Germline CDR1 SGHRS, CDR2 YFSETQ. In DNA form, the CDR3 reads TGCGCCAGCAGCCCAACCGGGACAGATGCTGGCTACACCTTC. Amino acids: CASSPTGTDAGYTF.

Here the CDR3 reads CASSLAADRVSVQAQHF. For the CDR3, the DNA is TGTGCCAGCAGCTTGGCAGCGGACAGGGTATCGGTGCAGGCCCAGCATTTT. The chain employs TRBV5-5 and TRBJ1-5, with TRBD1 matching over 8 bases. The V segment lost 0 bases and the J segment 11 bases; nucleotides outside the gene matches: 16. This CDR3 spans 17 amino acids. In germline, CDR1 is SGHKS, CDR2 YYEKEE (reference sequence).

The chain recombines TRBV15 with TRBJ1-6; D remains ambiguous. V was trimmed by 3 bases and J by 9 bases, leaving 9 bases between them. Per germline, CDR1 LNHNV and CDR2 YYDKDF (reference sequence). The CDR3 extends over 13 amino acids. The CDR3 here is CATSSLMSSPLHF. The DNA of the CDR3 is TGTGCCACCAGCAGCCTGATGAGTTCACCCCTCCACTTT.

The rearrangement joins TRBV5-1 to TRBJ2-5; D remains ambiguous. The CDR3 runs to 14 residues. Trimming removed 3 bases at V and 1 base at J, with 10 bases between. Germline V gene sequence: CDR1 SGHRS, CDR2 YFSETQ. CDR3 protein: CASSYTGVQETQYF. CDR3 in DNA: TGCGCCAGCAGCTATACTGGAGTCCAAGAGACCCAGTACTTC.

The CDR3 DNA reads as TGCGCCAGCAGCTTGGAGAGGGGGCTCAATGAGCAGTTCTTC. It specifies CASSLERGLNEQFF. The chain employs TRBV5-1 and TRBJ2-1; TRBD1 agrees at 7 bases. The CDR3 spans 14 residues. Germline-derived CDR1 and CDR2 are SGHRS and YFSETQ. J lost 6 bases, V lost 0 bases, and 3 bases had no gene match. Looking up the rest from reference TRBV5-1 and TRBJ2-1 gives the full variable domain: KAGVTQTPRYLIKTRGQQVTLSCSPISGHRSVSWYQQTPGQGLQFLFEYFSETQRNKGNFPGRFSGRQFSNSRSEMNVSTLELGDSALYLCASSLERGLNEQFFGPGTRLTVL.

The V and J genes are TRBV9 and TRBJ2-7; maybe TRBD1 (5 bases). This CDR3 comprises 14 residues. Germline V gives CDR1 SGDLS, CDR2 YYNGEE. V dropped 0 bases and J dropped 3 bases, with 10 bases sitting between them. The CDR3 here is CASSVGQGIYEQYF. CDR3 coding DNA: TGTGCCAGCAGCGTAGGGCAGGGAATCTACGAGCAGTACTTC.

This clone has just a few counts. The chain uses TRBV29-1 and TRBJ2-7, with D possibly matching TRBD2 (6 bases). Trimming cost V 4 bases and J 4 bases, with 11 bases left between them. The CDR3 totals 12 residues. Per the germline V gene, CDR1 is SQVTM and CDR2 is ANQGSEA. CDR3 nucleotide sequence: TGCAGCGTTGTAGGCGGGACGTACGAGCAGTACTTC. The encoded protein is CSVVGGTYEQYF.

The genes are TRBV6-5 and TRBJ1-3, with unresolved D. The V and J ends lost 5 bases and 4 bases respectively, with 6 bases between them. Per germline, CDR1 MNHEY and CDR2 SVGAGI. The CDR3 is 12 amino acids. The DNA for the CDR3 is TGTGCCAGCAGTACTCTGGGAAACACCATATATTTT. Its protein product is CASSTLGNTIYF.

This rearrangement joins TRBV12-2 to TRBJ2-1; TRBD2, as called in the table, went unchecked against the DNA. TRBV12-2 constitutes a pseudogene. The CDR3 sequence is 18 residues long. This CDR3 is CASRPFDNGVGATNEQFF. The CDR3 coding sequence is TGTGCAAGTCGCCCGTTTGACAATGGCGTGGGAGCTACTAATGAGCAGTTCTTC.

J is TRBJ2-5 and V is TRBV7-2, with TRBD2 matching 8 bases. The trim removed 1 base at V and 5 bases at J, leaving 6 bases unmatched. Germline CDR1 reads SGHTA; CDR2 reads FQGNSA. The CDR3 runs 15 residues. The CDR3 bases are TGTGCCAGCAGCTTAGTTTCAGCGGGAGTGGAGACCCAGTACTTC. Protein product: CASSLVSAGVETQYF. Variable domain in full (rest from reference TRBV7-2 and TRBJ2-5): GAGVSQSPSNKVTEKGKDVELRCDPISGHTALYWYRQSLGQGLEFLIYFQGNSAPDKSGLPSDRFSAERTGGSVSTLTIQRTQQEDSAVYLCASSLVSAGVETQYFGPGTRLLVL.

There are a few counts of this clone. The chain carries TRBV2 and TRBJ2-2; 8 bases match TRBD2. Germline V gene data show CDR1 as SNHLY and CDR2 as FYNNEI. J was trimmed by 4 bases and V by 1 base; bases with no gene match: 14. The CDR3 covers 19 residues. CDR3 loop: CASSEETPSLAGLTGELFF. DNA of the CDR3: TGTGCCAGCAGTGAAGAGACCCCTTCTTTAGCGGGGCTCACCGGGGAGCTGTTTTTT.

The genes are TRBV12-3 or TRBV12-4 and TRBJ1-1, with 8 bases matching TRBD1. Germline trimming cut 6 bases from V and 11 bases from J; bases unmatched to any gene: 11. The CDR3 extends over 13 amino acids. CDR3 residues: CASSPPQGAGAFF. The CDR3 DNA reads TGTGCCAGCAGCCCCCCTCAGGGGGCCGGTGCTTTCTTT.